These 2 T cell receptor beta chains came from one sample sequenced in a study of CD8 T cells in Susac syndrome. The authors reverse transcribed roughly 0.5 to 1 ug RNA with random hexamers. TCRdb processed the immunoSEQ multiplex PCR reads anew with MiXCR; each CDR3 protein has one entry. The table records hundreds of thousands of distinct CDR3 sequences, around 93% of them present only once. Input material: CD4+ T cells from PBMCs. The receptors derive from a human donor with multiple sclerosis.

V and J are TRBV2 and TRBJ2-3, with TRBD2 identical over 10 bases. The CDR3 totals 19 residues. The V gene's germline CDR1 is SNHLY and CDR2 FYNNEI. The V segment lost 0 bases and the J segment 0 bases; nucleotides outside the gene matches: 9. Here the CDR3 reads CASSEAGSGGPPSTDTQYF. CDR3 DNA sequence: TGTGCCAGCAGTGAAGCGGGTAGCGGGGGGCCCCCTAGCACAGATACGCAGTATTTT.

The chain links TRBV7-7 to TRBJ1-1, with no clear D. Germline loops: CDR1 SSHAT, CDR2 FNYEAQ (reference sequence). The ends were cut back, 5 bases at V and 7 bases at J, with 14 bases in the middle. The CDR3 runs to 13 residues. This CDR3 reads CASSPSPGREAFF. The CDR3 region has the DNA TGTGCCAGCAGCCCTTCACCGGGCCGTGAAGCTTTCTTT.